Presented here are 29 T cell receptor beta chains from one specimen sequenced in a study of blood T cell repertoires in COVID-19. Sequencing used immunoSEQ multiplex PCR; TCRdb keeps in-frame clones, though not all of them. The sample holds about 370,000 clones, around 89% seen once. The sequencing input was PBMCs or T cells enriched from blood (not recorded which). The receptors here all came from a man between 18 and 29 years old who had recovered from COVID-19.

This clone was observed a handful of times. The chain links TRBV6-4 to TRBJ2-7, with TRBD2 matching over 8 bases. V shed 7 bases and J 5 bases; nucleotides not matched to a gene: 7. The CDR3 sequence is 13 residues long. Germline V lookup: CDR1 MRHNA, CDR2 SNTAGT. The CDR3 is CASTRTSPDEQYF. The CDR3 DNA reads TGTGCCAGCACGCGGACTAGCCCTGACGAGCAGTACTTC.

DNA for the CDR3: TGCGCCAGCAGCTCAGGGGTTGGCGACTACGAGCAGTACTTC. Translated, it gives CASSSGVGDYEQYF. The V call is TRBV5-1, the J call TRBJ2-7; tentatively, D is TRBD1 (6 bases). This CDR3 has 14 amino acids. Per germline, CDR1 SGHRS and CDR2 YFSETQ. Trimming pared 3 bases from V and 3 bases from J, leaving 13 bases between.

CDR3 DNA: TGTGCCAGCAGCCACCGACAGACATTTACAGATACGCAGTATTTT. As protein: CASSHRQTFTDTQYF. The J gene is TRBJ2-3, the V gene TRBV7-9; a weak D match, TRBD1 (5 bases). V lost 5 bases and J lost 3, with 15 bases in between. The germline V gene encodes CDR1 SEHNR and CDR2 FQNEAQ (reference sequence). This CDR3 has 15 amino acids.

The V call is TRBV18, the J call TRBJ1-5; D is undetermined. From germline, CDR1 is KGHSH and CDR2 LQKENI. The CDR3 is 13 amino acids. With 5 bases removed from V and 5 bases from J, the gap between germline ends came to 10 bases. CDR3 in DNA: TGTGCCAGCTCATCGACACAGCATCAGCCCCAGCATTTT. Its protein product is CASSSTQHQPQHF.

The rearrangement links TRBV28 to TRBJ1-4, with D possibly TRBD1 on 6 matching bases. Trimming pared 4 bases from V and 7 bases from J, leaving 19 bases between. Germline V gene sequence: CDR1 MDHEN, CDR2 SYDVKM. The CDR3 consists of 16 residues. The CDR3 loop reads CASSSHREVLGEKLFF. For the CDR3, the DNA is TGTGCCAGCAGTTCCCACAGGGAAGTGTTGGGTGAAAAACTGTTTTTT.

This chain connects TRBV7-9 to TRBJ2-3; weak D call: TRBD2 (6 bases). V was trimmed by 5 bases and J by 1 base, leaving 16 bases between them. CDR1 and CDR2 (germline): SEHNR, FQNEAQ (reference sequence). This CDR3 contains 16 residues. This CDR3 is CASSTSGAGGTDTQYF. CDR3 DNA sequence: TGTGCCAGCAGCACATCGGGAGCAGGAGGCACAGATACGCAGTATTTT.

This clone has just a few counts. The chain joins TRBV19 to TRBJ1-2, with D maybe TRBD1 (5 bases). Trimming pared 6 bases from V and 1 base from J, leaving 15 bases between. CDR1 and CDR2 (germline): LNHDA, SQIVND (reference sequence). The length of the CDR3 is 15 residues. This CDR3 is CASSQNPTVNYGYTF. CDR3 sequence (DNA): TGTGCCAGTAGCCAAAACCCGACAGTTAACTATGGCTACACCTTC. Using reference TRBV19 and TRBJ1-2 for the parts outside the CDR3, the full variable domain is DGGITQSPKYLFRKEGQNVTLSCEQNLNHDAMYWYRQDPGQGLRLIYYSQIVNDFQKGDIAEGYSVSREKKESFPLTVTSAQKNPTAFYLCASSQNPTVNYGYTFGSGTRLTVV.

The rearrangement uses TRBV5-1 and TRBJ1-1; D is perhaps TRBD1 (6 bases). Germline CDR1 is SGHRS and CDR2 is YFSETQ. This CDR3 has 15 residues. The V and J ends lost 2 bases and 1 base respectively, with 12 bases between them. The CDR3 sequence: CASSFARGTNTEAFF. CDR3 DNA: TGCGCCAGCAGCTTTGCCAGGGGTACGAACACTGAAGCTTTCTTT. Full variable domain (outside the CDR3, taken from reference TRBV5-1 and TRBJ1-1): KAGVTQTPRYLIKTRGQQVTLSCSPISGHRSVSWYQQTPGQGLQFLFEYFSETQRNKGNFPGRFSGRQFSNSRSEMNVSTLELGDSALYLCASSFARGTNTEAFFGQGTRLTVV.

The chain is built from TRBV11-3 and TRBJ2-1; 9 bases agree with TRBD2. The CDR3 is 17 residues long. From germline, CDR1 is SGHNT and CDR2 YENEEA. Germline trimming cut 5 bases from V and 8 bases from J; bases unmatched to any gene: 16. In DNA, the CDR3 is TGTGCCAGCAGCCTATCGGCGGGTAGCGGGAGCGCGGATGAGCAGTTCTTC. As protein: CASSLSAGSGSADEQFF.

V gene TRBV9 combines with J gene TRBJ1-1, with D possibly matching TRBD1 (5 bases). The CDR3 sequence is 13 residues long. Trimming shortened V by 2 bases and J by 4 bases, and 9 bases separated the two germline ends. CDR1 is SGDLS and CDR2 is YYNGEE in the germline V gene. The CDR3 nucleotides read TGTGCCAGCAGCGTCGACAGAGGCACTGAAGCTTTCTTT. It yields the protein CASSVDRGTEAFF. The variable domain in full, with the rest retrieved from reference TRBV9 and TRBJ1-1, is DSGVTQTPKHLITATGQRVTLRCSPRSGDLSVYWYQQSLDQGLQFLIQYYNGEERAKGNILERFSAQQFPDLHSELNLSSLELGDSALYFCASSVDRGTEAFFGQGTRLTVV.

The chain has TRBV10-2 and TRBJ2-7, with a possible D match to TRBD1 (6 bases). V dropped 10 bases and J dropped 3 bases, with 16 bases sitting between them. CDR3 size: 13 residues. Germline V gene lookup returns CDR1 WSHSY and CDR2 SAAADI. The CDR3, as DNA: TGCGCCACCACGATAGGGGGAGACTACGAGCAGTACTTC. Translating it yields CATTIGGDYEQYF.

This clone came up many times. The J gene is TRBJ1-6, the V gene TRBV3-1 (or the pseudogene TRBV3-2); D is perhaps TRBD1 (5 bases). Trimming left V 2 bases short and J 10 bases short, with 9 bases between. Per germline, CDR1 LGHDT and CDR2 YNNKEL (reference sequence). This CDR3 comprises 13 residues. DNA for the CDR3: TGTGCCAGCAGCCAACAGGGAAGATCACCCCTCCACTTT. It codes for CASSQQGRSPLHF.

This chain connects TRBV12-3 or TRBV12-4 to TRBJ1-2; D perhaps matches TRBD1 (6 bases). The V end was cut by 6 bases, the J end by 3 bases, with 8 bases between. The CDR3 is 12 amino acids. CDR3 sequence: CASRNRDYGYTF. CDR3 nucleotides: TGTGCCAGCAGGAACAGGGACTATGGCTACACCTTC.

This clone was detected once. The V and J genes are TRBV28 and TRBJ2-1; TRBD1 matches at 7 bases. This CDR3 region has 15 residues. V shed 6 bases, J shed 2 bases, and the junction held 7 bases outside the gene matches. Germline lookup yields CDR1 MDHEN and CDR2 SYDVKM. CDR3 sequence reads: CASRLTGTAYNEQFF. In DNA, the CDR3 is TGTGCCAGCAGGTTGACAGGGACGGCCTACAATGAGCAGTTCTTC. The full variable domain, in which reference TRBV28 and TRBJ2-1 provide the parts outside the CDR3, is DVKVTQSSRYLVKRTGEKVFLECVQDMDHENMFWYRQDPGLGLRLIYFSYDVKMKEKGDIPEGYSVSREKKERFSLILESASTNQTSMYLCASRLTGTAYNEQFFGPGTRLTVL.

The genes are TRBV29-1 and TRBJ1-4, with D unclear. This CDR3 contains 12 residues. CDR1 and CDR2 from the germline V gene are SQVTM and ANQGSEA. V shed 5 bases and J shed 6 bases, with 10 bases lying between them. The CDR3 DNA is TGCAGCGTTTCCAGCCAGGATGAAAAACTGTTTTTT. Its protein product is CSVSSQDEKLFF.

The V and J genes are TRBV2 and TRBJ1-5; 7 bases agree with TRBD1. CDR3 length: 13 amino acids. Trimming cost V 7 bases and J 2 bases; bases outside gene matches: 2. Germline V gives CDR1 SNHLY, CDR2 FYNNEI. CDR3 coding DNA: TGTGCCAGCAAGGGGACAGGCAATCAGCCCCAGCATTTT. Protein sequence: CASKGTGNQPQHF.

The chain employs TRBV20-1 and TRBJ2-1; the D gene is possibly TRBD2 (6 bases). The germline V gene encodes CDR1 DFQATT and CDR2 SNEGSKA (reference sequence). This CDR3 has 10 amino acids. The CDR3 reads CRLGGNEQFF. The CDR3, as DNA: TGCAGATTGGGGGGCAATGAGCAGTTCTTC.

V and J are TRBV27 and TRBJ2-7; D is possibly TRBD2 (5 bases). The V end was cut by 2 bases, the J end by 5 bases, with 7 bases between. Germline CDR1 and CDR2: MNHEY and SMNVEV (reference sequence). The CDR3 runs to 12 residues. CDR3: CASSLGGHEQYF. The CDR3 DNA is TGTGCCAGCAGTTTAGGCGGGCACGAGCAGTACTTC.

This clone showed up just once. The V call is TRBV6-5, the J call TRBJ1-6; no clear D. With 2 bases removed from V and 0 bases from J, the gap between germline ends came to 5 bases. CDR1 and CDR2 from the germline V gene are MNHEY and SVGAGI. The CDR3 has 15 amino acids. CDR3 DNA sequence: TGTGCCAGCAGTTACGAGAGCTCCTATAATTCACCCCTCCACTTT. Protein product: CASSYESSYNSPLHF.

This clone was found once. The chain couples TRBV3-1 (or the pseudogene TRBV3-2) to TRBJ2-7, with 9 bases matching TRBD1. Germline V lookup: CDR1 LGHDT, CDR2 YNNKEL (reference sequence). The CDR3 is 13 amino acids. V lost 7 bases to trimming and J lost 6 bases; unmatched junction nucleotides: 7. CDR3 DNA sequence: TGTGCCAGCACCAGGGGACAGGGAAGCGAGCAGTACTTC. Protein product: CASTRGQGSEQYF.

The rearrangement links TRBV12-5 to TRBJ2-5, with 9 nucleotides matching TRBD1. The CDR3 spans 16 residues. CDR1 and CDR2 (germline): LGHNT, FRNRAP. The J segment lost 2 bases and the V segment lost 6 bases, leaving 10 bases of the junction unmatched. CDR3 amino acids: CASGPGQGSGQETQYF. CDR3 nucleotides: TGTGCTAGTGGACCGGGACAGGGTAGCGGGCAAGAGACCCAGTACTTC.

The CDR3 here is CSVTQGSGWDEAFF. CDR3 bases: TGCAGCGTCACTCAAGGGAGTGGGTGGGATGAAGCTTTCTTT. J is TRBJ1-1 and V is TRBV29-1; D remains ambiguous. V gave up 6 bases and J gave up 7 bases, with 21 bases separating them. Germline CDR1 and CDR2: SQVTM and ANQGSEA. This CDR3 region has 14 residues.

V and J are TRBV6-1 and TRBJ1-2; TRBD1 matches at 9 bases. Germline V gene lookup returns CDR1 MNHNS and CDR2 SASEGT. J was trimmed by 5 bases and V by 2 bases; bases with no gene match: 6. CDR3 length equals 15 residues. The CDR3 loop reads CASSEPGQGSYGYTF. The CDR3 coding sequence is TGTGCCAGCAGTGAACCGGGACAGGGCTCATATGGCTACACCTTC.

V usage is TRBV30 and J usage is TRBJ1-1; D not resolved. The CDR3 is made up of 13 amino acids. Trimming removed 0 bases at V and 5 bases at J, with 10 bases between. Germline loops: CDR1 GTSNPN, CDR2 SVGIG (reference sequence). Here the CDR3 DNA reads TGTGCCTGGAGTGTGCACGGTGAGACTGAAGCTTTCTTT. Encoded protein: CAWSVHGETEAFF. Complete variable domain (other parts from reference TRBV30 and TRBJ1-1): SQTIHQWPATLVQPVGSPLSLECTVEGTSNPNLYWYRQAAGRGLQLLFYSVGIGQISSEVPQNLSASRPQDRQFILSSKKLLLSDSGFYLCAWSVHGETEAFFGQGTRLTVV.

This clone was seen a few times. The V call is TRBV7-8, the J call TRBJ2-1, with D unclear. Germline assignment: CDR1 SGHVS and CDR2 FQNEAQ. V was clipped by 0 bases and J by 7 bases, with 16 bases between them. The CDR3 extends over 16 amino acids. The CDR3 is CASSLALLPKTNEQFF. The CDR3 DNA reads TGTGCCAGCAGCTTAGCGCTCCTCCCGAAAACTAATGAGCAGTTCTTC. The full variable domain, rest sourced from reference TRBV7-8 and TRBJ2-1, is GAGVSQSPRYKVAKRGQDVALRCDPISGHVSLFWYQQALGQGPEFLTYFQNEAQLDKSGLPSDRFFAERPEGSVSTLKIQRTQQEDSAVYLCASSLALLPKTNEQFFGPGTRLTVL.

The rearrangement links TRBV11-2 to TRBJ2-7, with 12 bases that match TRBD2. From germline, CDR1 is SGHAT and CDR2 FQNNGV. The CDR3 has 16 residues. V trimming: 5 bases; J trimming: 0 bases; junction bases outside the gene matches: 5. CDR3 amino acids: CASSRWTSGVSYEQYF. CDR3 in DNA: TGTGCCAGCAGCCGATGGACTAGCGGGGTCTCCTACGAGCAGTACTTC.

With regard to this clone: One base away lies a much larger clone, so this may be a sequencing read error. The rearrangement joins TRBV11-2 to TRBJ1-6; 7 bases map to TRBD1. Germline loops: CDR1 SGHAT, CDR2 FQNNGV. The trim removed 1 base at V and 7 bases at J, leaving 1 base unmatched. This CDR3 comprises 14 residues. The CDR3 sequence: CASSLGQGNSPLHF. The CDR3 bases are TGTGCCAGCAGCTTAGGACAGGGAAATTCACCCCTCCACTTT.

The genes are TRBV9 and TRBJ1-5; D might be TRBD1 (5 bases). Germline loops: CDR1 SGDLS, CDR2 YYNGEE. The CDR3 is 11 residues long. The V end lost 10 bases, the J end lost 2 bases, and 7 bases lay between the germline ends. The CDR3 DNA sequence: TGTGCCCGACAGTGCAATCAGCCCCAGCATTTT. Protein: CARQCNQPQHF.

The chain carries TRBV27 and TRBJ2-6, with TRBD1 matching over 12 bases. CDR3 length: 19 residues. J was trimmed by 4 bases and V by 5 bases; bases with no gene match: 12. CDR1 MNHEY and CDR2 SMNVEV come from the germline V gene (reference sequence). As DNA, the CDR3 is TGTGCCAGCAGTCCCCTCCCCGGGACAGGGGGCGCCGGGGCCAACGTCCTGACTTTC. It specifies CASSPLPGTGGAGANVLTF.